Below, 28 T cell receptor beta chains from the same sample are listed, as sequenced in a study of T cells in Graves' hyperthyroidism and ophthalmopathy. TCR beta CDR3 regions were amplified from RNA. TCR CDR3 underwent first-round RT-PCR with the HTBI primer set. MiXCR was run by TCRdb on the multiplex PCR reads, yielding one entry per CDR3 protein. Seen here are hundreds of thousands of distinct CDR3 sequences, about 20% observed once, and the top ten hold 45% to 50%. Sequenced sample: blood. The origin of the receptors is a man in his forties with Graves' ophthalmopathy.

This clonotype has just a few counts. The CDR3, as DNA: TGCGCCAGCAGCTTTGGGACAGGGGGAAGCTCCTACGAGCAGTACTTC. As protein: CASSFGTGGSSYEQYF. The rearrangement uses TRBV5-1 and TRBJ2-7; 11 nucleotides align to TRBD1. The germline V gene encodes CDR1 SGHRS and CDR2 YFSETQ. The CDR3 spans 16 residues. V trimming: 2 bases; J trimming: 0 bases; junction bases outside the gene matches: 4. The complete variable domain, with remaining parts taken from reference TRBV5-1 and TRBJ2-7, reads KAGVTQTPRYLIKTRGQQVTLSCSPISGHRSVSWYQQTPGQGLQFLFEYFSETQRNKGNFPGRFSGRQFSNSRSEMNVSTLELGDSALYLCASSFGTGGSSYEQYFGPGTRLTVT.

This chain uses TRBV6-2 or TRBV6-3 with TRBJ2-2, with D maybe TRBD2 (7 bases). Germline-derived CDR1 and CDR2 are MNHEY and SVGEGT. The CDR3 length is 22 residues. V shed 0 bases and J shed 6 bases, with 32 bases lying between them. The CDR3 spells CASSYSSRVDMFFRGAAGELFF. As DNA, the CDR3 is TGTGCCAGCAGTTACTCGTCGAGGGTGGATATGTTTTTCCGGGGGGCCGCCGGGGAGCTGTTTTTT.

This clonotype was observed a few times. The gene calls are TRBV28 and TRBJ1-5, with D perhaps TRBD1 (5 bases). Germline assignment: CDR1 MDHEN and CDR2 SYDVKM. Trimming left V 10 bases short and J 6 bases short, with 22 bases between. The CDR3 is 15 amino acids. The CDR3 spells CATLLPGGGGQPQHF. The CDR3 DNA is TGTGCCACCCTGTTACCCGGGGGTGGGGGTCAGCCCCAGCATTTT.

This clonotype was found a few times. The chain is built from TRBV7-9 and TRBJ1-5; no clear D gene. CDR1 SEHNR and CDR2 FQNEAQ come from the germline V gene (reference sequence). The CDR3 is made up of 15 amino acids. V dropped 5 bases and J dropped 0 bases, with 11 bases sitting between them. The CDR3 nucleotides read TGTGCCAGCAGCCGCGGGTCGGATAGCAATCAGCCCCAGCATTTT. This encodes CASSRGSDSNQPQHF.

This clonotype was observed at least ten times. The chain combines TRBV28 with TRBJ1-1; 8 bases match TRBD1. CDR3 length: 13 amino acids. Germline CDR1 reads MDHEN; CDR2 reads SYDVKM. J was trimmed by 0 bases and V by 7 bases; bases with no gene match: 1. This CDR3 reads CASTGGMNTEAFF. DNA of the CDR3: TGTGCCAGCACAGGGGGCATGAACACTGAAGCTTTCTTT.

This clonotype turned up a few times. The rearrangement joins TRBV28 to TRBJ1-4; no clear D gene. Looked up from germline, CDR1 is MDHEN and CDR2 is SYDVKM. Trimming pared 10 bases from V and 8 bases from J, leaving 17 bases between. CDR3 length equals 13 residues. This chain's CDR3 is CATLWAAKEKLFF. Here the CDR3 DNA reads TGTGCCACCCTGTGGGCAGCAAAAGAAAAACTGTTTTTT.

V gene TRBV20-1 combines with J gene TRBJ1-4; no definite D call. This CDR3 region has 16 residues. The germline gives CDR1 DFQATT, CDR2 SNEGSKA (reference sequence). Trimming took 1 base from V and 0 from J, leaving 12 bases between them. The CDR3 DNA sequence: TGCAGTGCTAGAGGCTCTGGAGGTGCAACTAATGAAAAACTGTTTTTT. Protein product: CSARGSGGATNEKLFF.

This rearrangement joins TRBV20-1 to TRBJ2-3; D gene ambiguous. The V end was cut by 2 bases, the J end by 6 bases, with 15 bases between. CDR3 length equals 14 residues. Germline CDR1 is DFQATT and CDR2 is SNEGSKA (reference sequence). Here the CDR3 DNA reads TGCAGTGCTAGACAAGCGATTAGGGCGGATACGCAGTATTTT. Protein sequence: CSARQAIRADTQYF.

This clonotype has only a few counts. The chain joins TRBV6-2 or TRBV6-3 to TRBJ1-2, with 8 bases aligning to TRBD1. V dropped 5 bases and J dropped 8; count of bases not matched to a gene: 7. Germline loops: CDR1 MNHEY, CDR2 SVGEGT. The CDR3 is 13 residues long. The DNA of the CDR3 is TGTGCCAGCAGTGTGACAGGGGCCGGGGGCTACACCTTC. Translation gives CASSVTGAGGYTF.

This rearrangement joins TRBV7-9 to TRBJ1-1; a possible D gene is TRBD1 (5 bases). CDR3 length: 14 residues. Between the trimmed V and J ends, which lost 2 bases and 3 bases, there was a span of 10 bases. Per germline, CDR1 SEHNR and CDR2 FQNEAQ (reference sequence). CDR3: CASSLKGADTEAFF. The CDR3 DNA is TGTGCCAGCAGCTTAAAAGGGGCCGACACTGAAGCTTTCTTT. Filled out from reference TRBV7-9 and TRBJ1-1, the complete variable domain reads DTGVSQNPRHKITKRGQNVTFRCDPISEHNRLYWYRQTLGQGPEFLTYFQNEAQLEKSRLLSDRFSAERPKGSFSTLEIQRTEQGDSAMYLCASSLKGADTEAFFGQGTRLTVV.

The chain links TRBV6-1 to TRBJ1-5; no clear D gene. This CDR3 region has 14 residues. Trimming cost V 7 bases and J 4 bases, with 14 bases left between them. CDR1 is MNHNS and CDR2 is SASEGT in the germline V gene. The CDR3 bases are TGTGCCAGCACCCCGGGCAGCCCAAATCAGCCCCAGCATTTT. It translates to CASTPGSPNQPQHF.

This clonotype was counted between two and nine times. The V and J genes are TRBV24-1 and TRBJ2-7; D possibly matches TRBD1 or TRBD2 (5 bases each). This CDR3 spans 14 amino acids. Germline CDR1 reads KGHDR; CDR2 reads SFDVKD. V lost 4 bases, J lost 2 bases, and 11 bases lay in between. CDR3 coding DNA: TGTGCCACCAGTGAGGCACGGGACCCCTACGAGCAGTACTTC. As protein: CATSEARDPYEQYF.

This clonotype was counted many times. Here the CDR3 DNA reads TGTGCCAGCAGTTCCGGACAGGGCTACTATGGCTACACCTTC. Protein product: CASSSGQGYYGYTF. The chain couples TRBV7-2 to TRBJ1-2, with 8 bases matching TRBD1. Trimming at V came to 6 bases and at J to 3 bases, leaving 6 bases not matched to a gene. Germline values: CDR1 SGHTA, CDR2 FQGNSA. This CDR3 spans 14 amino acids.

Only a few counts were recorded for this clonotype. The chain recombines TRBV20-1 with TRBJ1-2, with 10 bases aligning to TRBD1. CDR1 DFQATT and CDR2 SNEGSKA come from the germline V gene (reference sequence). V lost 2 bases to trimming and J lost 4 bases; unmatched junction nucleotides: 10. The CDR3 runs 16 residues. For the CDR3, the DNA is TGCAGTGCTAGAAAACCGGGACAGGGGAAGAGCTATGGCTACACCTTC. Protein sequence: CSARKPGQGKSYGYTF.

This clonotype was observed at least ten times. CDR3 loop: CASRLAGVPYEQYF. The CDR3 DNA sequence: TGTGCCAGCCGATTAGCGGGGGTCCCCTACGAGCAGTACTTC. The chain uses TRBV28 and TRBJ2-7; 9 bases are shared with TRBD2. This CDR3 has 14 residues. CDR1 is MDHEN and CDR2 is SYDVKM in the germline V gene. The J segment lost 2 bases and the V segment lost 8 bases, leaving 7 bases of the junction unmatched.

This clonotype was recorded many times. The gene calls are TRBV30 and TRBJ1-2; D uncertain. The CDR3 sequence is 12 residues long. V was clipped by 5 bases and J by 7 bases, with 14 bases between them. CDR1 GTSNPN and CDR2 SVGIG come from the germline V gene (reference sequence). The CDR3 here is CAWGRAGSGYTF. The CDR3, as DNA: TGTGCCTGGGGCCGCGCTGGTTCTGGCTACACCTTC.

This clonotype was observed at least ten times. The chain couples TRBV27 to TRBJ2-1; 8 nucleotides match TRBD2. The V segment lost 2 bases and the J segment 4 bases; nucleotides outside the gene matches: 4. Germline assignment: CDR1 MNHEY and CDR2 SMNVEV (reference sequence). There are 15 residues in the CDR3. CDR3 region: CASSLGGGPYNEQFF. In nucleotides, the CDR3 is TGTGCCAGCAGTTTAGGCGGGGGGCCGTACAATGAGCAGTTCTTC.

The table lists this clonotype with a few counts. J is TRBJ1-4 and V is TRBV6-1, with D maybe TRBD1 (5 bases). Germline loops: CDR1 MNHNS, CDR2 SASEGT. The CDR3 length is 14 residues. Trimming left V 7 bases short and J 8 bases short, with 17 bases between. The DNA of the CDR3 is TGTGCCAGCACCGGGACCCAGGTTCAGGAAAAACTGTTTTTT. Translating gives CASTGTQVQEKLFF.

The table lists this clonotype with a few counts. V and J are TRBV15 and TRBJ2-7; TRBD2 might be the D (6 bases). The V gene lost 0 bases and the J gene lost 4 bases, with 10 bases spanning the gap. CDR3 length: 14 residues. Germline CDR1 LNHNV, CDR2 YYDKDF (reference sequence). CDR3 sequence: CATSRDLAGYEQYF. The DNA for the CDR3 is TGTGCCACCAGCAGAGACTTGGCGGGGTACGAGCAGTACTTC.

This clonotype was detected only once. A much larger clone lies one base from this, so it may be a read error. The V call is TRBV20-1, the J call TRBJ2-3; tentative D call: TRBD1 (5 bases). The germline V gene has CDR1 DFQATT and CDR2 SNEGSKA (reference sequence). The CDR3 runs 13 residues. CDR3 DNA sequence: TGCAGTGCTAGAGGGGGCACCACAGATACGCGGTATTTT. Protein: CSARGGTTDTRYF.

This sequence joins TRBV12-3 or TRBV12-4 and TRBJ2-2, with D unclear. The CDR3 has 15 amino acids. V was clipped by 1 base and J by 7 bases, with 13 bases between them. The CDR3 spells CASSLEQFRNGELFF. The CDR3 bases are TGTGCCAGCAGTTTAGAACAGTTTAGGAACGGGGAGCTGTTTTTT.

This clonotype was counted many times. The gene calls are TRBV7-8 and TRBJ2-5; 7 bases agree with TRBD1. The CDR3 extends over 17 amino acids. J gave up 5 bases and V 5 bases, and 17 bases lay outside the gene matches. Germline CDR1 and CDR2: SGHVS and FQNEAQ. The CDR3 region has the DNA TGTGCCAGCAGCCTCCAGAGGGGGCCTGTATTACAGGAGACCCAGTACTTC. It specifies CASSLQRGPVLQETQYF.

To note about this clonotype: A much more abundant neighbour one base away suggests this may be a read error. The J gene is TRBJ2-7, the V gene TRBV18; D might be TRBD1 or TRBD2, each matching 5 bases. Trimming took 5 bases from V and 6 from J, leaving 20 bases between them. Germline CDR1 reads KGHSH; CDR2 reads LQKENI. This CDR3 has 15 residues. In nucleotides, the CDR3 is TGTGCCAGCTCAAACCATCCGGGTAAGGGGAGCGAGCAGTACTTC. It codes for CASSNHPGKGSEQYF.

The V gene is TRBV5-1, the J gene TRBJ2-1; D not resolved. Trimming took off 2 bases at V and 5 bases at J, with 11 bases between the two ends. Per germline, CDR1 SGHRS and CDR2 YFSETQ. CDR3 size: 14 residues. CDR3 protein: CASSLGNSNNEQFF. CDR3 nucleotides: TGCGCCAGCAGCTTAGGAAACAGCAACAATGAGCAGTTCTTC.

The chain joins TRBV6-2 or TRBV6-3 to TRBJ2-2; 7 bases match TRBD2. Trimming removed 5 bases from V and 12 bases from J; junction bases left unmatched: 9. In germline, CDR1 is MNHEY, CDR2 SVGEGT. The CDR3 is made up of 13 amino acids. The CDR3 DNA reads TGTGCCAGCAGTGCTTTACTAGCGACACAGCTGTTTTTT. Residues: CASSALLATQLFF.

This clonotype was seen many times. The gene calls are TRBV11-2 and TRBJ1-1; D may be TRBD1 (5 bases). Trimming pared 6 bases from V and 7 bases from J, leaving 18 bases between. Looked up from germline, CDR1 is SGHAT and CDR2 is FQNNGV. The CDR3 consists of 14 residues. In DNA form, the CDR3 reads TGTGCCAGCAGACCGCAGGGAGGGGAGTTTGAAGCTTTCTTT. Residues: CASRPQGGEFEAFF.

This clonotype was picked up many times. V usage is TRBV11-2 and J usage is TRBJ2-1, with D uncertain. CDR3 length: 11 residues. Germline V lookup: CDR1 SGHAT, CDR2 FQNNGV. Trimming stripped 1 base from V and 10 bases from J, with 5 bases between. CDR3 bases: TGTGCCAGCAGCTTAGCCCGCGAGCAGTTCTTC. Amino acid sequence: CASSLAREQFF.

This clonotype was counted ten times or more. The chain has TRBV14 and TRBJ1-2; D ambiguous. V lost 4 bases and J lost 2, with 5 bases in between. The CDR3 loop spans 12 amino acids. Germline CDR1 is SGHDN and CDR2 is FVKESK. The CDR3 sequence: CASSPSNYGYTF. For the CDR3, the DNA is TGTGCCAGCAGCCCGTCCAACTATGGCTACACCTTC.